This T cell receptor (beta chain) stems from a study of a mutant IDH1 vaccine in newly diagnosed glioma. Study background: Investigators started vaccination 4-6 weeks after radiotherapy alone, or with temozolomide cycles. Pretreatment consisted of radiotherapy, temozolomide, or both, with most receiving both. The study, taken as a whole, reports: Pseudoprogression appeared unlinked to shifts in leading peripheral T cell clonotypes. A vaccine-induced immune response developed in roughly 93% of the patients.

For this clone: Its matching antigen is unknown.

The V gene lost 0 bases and the J gene lost 2 bases, with 8 bases spanning the gap. CDR1 SGHRS and CDR2 YFSETQ come from the germline V gene. The CDR3 length is 14 residues. Time point of the sample: week 11, during vaccination. Doses consisted of 300 ug of mutant IDH1 20-mer peptide each, paired with topical imiquimod. TCRdb keeps only in-frame clones here, not all; method: immunoSEQ multiplex PCR. The sample records tens of thousands of clones, roughly 72% being singletons. Source: peripheral blood mononuclear cells (PBMCs), taken from a glioma patient whose treatment included an IDH1 peptide vaccine. The clonotype was recovered from a young man with glioma. Some clones in this sample may be carry-over from other donors' samples. The J gene is TRBJ2-5, the V gene TRBV5-1; no reliable D call. As DNA, the CDR3 is TGCGCCAGCAGCTTGGGATGGCGGCAAGAGACCCAGTACTTC. The encoded protein is CASSLGWRQETQYF.